This entry lists 3 T cell receptor beta chains sequenced from one sample in a study of CD4 T cells in relation to SARS-CoV-2 and coronaviruses. Assay: immunoSEQ multiplex PCR; the TCRdb copy retains only in-frame clones and omits some. This table has tens of thousands of clones, around 87% appearing once. The sequenced material came from memory CD4+ T cells from PBMCs. The receptors shown here come from an adult with COVID-19.

The chain combines TRBV6-1 with TRBJ1-1; D not resolved. Germline CDR1 is MNHNS and CDR2 is SASEGT. This CDR3 contains 14 residues. The V end lost 2 bases, the J end lost 1 base, and 8 bases lay between the germline ends. In DNA form, the CDR3 reads TGTGCCAGCAGTGAACCCGATACGAACACTGAAGCTTTCTTT. This sequence encodes CASSEPDTNTEAFF.

Here the CDR3 reads CASSQSTVAGGGEQYF. In DNA, the CDR3 is TGTGCCAGCAGCCAATCTACTGTCGCGGGAGGCGGCGAGCAGTACTTC. The J gene is TRBJ2-7, the V gene TRBV3-1 (or the pseudogene TRBV3-2); TRBD2 aligns across 8 bases. The trim removed 2 bases at V and 6 bases at J, leaving 12 bases unmatched. This CDR3 spans 16 amino acids. In germline, CDR1 is LGHDT, CDR2 YNNKEL (reference sequence).

This chain uses TRBV6-6 with TRBJ1-2; D remains unclear. In germline, CDR1 is MNHNY, CDR2 SVGAGI (reference sequence). This CDR3 comprises 13 residues. V lost 6 bases to trimming and J lost 2 bases, with 10 bases between them. The CDR3 DNA is TGTGCCAGCAGCATAAGCGGCAACTATGGCTACACCTTC. This encodes CASSISGNYGYTF.